Below, one T cell receptor (beta chain) is given with its context. The antigen is unknown. The data stem from a study of CD8+CD57+ T cells in acquired aplastic anemia. The overall study: The mean DNA yield obtained from sorted CD4+ and CD8+ cells came to approximately 3.2 ug. Study-wide results and limits: Controls did not differ significantly from patients in CD8+ Simpson's diversity. Both patients and controls carried the same twenty-nine CD8+ CDR3 sequences.

Trimming pared 2 bases from V and 3 bases from J, leaving 3 bases between. CDR1 KGHDR and CDR2 SFDVKD come from the germline V gene. CDR3 size: 12 residues. TCR beta VDJ and CDR3 were profiled, and genomic DNA was the template. TCRdb fed the reads into MiXCR, producing one record per CDR3 protein. The data show 250,000 to 300,000 distinct CDR3 sequences, roughly half seen once. The material sequenced was sorted CD4+, CD8+, or CD8+CD57+ T cells (not recorded which) from PBMCs. The receptor comes from a human donor with severe aplastic anemia or a healthy control (not recorded which). V usage is TRBV24-1 and J usage is TRBJ2-5; D remains ambiguous. The CDR3 region has the DNA TGTGCCACCAGTGATTCTAAAGAGACCCAGTACTTC. Amino acid sequence: CATSDSKETQYF.